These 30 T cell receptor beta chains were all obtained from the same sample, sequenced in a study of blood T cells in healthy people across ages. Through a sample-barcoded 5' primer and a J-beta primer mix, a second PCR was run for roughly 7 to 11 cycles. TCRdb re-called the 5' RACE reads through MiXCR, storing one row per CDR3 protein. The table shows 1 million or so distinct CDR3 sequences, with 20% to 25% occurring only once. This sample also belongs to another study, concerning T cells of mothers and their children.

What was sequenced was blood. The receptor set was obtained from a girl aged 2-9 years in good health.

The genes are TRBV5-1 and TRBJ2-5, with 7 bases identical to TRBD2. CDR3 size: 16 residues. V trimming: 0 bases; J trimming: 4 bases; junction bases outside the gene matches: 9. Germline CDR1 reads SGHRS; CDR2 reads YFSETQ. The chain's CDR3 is CASSLAGAGEGETQYF. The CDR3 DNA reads TGCGCCAGCAGCTTGGCCGGGGCGGGGGAAGGAGAGACCCAGTACTTC.

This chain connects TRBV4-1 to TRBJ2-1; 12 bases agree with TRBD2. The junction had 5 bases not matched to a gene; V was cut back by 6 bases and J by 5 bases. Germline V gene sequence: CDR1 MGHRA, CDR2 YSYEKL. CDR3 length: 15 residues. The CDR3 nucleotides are TGCGCCAGCAGTACGACTAGCGGGAGCCACAATGAGCAGTTCTTC. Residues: CASSTTSGSHNEQFF.

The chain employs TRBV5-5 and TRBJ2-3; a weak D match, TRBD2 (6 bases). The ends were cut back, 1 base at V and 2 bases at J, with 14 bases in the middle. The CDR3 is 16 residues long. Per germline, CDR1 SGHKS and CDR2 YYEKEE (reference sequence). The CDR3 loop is CASSLLASVTTDTQYF. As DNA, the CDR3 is TGTGCCAGCAGCTTGCTGGCTAGCGTTACCACAGATACGCAGTATTTT. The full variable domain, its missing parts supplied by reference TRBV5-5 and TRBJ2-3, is DAGVTQSPTHLIKTRGQQVTLRCSPISGHKSVSWYQQVLGQGPQFIFQYYEKEERGRGNFPDRFSARQFPNYSSELNVNALLLGDSALYLCASSLLASVTTDTQYFGPGTRLTVL.

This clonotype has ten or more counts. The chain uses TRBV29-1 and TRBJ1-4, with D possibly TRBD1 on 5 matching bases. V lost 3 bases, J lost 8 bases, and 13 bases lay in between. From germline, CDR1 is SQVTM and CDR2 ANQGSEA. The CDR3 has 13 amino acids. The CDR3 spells CSVELETEEKLFF. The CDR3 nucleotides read TGCAGCGTTGAGTTGGAGACAGAGGAAAAACTGTTTTTT.

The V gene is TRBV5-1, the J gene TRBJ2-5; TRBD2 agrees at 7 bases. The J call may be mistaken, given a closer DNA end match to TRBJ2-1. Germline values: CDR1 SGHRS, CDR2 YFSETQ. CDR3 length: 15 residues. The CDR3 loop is CASSLSGGGSYEQFF. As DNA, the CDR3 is TGCGCCAGCAGCTTAAGCGGCGGCGGGAGTTATGAGCAGTTCTTC.

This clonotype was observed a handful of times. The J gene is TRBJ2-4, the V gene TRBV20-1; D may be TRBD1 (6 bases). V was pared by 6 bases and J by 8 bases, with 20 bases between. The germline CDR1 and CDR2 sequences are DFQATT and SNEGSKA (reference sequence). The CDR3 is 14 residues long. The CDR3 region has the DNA TGCAGTGCCCTCCCGGCCAGGGGCCTCGACATTCAGTACTTC. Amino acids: CSALPARGLDIQYF.

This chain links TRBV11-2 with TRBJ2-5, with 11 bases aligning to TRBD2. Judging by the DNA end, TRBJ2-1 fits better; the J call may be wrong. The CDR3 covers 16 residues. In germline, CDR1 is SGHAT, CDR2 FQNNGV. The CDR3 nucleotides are TGTGCCAGCAGCTTAGTTAGCGGGGGGGCCAGGAATGAGCAGTTCTTC. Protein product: CASSLVSGGARNEQFF.

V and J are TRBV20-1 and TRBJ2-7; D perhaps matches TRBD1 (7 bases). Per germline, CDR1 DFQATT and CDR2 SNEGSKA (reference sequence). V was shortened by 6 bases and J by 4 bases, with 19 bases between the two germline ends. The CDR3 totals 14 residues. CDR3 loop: CSAKPPRGVYEQYF. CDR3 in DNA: TGCAGTGCCAAGCCCCCCAGGGGGGTTTACGAGCAGTACTTC.

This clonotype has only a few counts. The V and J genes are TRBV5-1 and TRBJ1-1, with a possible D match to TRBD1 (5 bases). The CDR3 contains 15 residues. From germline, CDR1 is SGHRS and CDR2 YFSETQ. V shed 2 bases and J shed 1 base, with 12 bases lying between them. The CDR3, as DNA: TGCGCCAGCAGCTTTCAGACAGCACCGAACACTGAAGCTTTCTTT. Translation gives CASSFQTAPNTEAFF. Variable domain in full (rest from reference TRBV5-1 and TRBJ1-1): KAGVTQTPRYLIKTRGQQVTLSCSPISGHRSVSWYQQTPGQGLQFLFEYFSETQRNKGNFPGRFSGRQFSNSRSEMNVSTLELGDSALYLCASSFQTAPNTEAFFGQGTRLTVV.

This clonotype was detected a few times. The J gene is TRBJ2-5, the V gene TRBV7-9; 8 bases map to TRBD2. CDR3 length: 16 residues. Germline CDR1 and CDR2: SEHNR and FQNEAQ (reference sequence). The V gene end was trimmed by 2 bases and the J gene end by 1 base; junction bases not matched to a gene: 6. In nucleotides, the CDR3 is TGTGCCAGCAGCTTAAAGGGCGGGGGGCCCCAAGAGACCCAGTACTTC. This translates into CASSLKGGGPQETQYF.

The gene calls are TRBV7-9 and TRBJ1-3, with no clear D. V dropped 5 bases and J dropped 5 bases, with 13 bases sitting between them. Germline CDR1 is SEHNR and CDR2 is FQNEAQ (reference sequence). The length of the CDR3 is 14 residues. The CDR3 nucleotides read TGTGCCAGCAGCGGGTACGGCACCCGAAACACCATATATTTT. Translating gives CASSGYGTRNTIYF. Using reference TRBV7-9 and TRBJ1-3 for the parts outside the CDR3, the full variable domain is DTGVSQNPRHKITKRGQNVTFRCDPISEHNRLYWYRQTLGQGPEFLTYFQNEAQLEKSRLLSDRFSAERPKGSFSTLEIQRTEQGDSAMYLCASSGYGTRNTIYFGEGSWLTVV.

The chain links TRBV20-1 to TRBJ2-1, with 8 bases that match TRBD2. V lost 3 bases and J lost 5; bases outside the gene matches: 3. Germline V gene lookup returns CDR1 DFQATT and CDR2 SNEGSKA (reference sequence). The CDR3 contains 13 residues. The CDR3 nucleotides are TGCAGTGCTAGGGGACTAGTCGACAATGAGCAGTTCTTC. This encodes CSARGLVDNEQFF.

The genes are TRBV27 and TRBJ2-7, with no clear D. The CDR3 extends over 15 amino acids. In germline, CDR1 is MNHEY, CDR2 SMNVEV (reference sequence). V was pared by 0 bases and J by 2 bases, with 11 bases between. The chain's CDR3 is CASSLSGYRTYEQYF. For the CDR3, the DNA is TGTGCCAGCAGTTTATCCGGATATCGCACCTACGAGCAGTACTTC.

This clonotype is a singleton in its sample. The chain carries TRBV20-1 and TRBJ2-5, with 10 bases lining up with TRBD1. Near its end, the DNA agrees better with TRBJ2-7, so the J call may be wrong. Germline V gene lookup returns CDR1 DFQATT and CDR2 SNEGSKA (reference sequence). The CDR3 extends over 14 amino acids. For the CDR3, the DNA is TGCAGTGCTAGAGATCTGACAGGGGGCGACGAGCAGTACTTC. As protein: CSARDLTGGDEQYF.

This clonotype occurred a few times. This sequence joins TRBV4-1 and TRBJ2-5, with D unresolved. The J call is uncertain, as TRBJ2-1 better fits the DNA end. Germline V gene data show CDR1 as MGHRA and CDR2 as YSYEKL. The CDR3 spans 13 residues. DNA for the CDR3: TGCGCCAGCAGCCAAGAGAACCTACGTGAGCAGTTCTTC. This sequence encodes CASSQENLREQFF.

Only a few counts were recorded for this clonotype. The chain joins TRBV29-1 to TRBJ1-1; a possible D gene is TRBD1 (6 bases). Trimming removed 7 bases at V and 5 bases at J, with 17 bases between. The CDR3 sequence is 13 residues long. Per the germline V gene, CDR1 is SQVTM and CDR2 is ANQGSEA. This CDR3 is CSARDTLGTEAFF. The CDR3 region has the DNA TGCAGCGCCCGGGACACTCTCGGGACTGAAGCTTTCTTT.

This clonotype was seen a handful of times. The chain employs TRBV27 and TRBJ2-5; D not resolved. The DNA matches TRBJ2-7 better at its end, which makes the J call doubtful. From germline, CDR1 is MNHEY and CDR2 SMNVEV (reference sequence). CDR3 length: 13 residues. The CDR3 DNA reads TGTGCCAGCAGTTTCCAAAATTCCTACGAGCAGTACTTC. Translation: CASSFQNSYEQYF.

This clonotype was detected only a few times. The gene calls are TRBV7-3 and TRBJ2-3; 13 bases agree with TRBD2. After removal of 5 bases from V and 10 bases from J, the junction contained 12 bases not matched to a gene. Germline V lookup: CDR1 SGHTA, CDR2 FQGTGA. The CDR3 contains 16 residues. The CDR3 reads CASSHSGTSGTSAQYF. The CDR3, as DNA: TGTGCCAGCAGCCACTCCGGGACTAGCGGGACTTCGGCGCAGTATTTT.

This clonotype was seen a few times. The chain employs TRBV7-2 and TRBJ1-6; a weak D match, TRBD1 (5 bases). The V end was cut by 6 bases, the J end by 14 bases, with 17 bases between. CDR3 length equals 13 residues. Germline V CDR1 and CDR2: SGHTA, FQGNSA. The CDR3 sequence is CASRGPTGWTLHF. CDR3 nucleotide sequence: TGTGCCAGCAGGGGACCGACTGGGTGGACCCTCCACTTT.

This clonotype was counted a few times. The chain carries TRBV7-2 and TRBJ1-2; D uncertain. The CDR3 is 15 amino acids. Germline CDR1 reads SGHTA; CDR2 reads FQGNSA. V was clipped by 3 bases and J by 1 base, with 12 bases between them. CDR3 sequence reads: CASSLFGLNNYGYTF. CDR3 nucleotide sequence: TGTGCCAGCAGCTTGTTTGGTCTCAATAACTATGGCTACACCTTC.

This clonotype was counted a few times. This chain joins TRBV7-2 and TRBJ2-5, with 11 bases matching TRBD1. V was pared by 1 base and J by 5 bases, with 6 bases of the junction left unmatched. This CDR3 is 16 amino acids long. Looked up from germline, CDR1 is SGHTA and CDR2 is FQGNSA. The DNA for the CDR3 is TGTGCCAGCAGCTTAGTAAAGGGACAGGGGGGGGAGACCCAGTACTTC. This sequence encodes CASSLVKGQGGETQYF.

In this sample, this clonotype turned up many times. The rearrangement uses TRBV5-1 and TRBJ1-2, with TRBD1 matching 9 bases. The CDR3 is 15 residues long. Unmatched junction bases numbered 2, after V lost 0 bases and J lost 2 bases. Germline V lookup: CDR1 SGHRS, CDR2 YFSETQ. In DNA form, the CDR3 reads TGCGCCAGCAGCTTGGCGGGGACAGGGAACTATGGCTACACCTTC. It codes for CASSLAGTGNYGYTF.

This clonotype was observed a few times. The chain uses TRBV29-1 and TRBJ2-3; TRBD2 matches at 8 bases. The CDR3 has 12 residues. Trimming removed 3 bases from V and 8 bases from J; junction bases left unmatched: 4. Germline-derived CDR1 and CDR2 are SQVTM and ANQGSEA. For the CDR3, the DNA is TGCAGCGTTGATCCCAGCGGGAGTACGCAGTATTTT. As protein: CSVDPSGSTQYF.

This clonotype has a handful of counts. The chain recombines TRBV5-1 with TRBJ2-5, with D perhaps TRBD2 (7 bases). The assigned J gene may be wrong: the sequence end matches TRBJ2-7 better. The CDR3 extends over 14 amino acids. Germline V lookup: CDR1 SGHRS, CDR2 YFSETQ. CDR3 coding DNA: TGCGCCAGCACTGAGGGGGGGGCCTCCTACGAGCAGTACTTC. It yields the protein CASTEGGASYEQYF.

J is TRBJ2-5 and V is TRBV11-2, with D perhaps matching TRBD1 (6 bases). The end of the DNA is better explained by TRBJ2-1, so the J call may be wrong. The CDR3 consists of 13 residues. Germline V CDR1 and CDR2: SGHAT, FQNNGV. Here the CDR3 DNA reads TGTGCCAGCGGTAGACAGGTGAACAATGAGCAGTTCTTC. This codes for CASGRQVNNEQFF.

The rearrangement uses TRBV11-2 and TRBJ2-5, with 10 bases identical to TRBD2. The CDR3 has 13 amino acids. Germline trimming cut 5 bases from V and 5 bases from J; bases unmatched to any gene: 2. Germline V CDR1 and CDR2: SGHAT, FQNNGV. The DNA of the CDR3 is TGTGCCAGCAGCAAGGGACTAGCGGAGACCCAGTACTTC. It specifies CASSKGLAETQYF.

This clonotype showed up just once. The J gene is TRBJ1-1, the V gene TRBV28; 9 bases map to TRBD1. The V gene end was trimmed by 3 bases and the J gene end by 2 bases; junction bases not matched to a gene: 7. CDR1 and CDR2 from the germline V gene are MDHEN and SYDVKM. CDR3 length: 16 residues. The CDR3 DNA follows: TGTGCCAGCAGTTTGGACAGGGGAAGACTTAACACTGAAGCTTTCTTT. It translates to CASSLDRGRLNTEAFF.

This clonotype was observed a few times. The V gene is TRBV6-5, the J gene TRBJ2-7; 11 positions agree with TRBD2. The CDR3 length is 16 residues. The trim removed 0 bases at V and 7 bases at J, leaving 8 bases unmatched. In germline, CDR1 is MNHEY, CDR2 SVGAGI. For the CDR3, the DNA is TGTGCCAGCAGTTACTCCCGTAGCGGGAGGGCGGGGGAGCAGTACTTC. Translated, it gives CASSYSRSGRAGEQYF.

The CDR3 nucleotides are TGTGCCAGCAGCTCCCATGGAGACAGGTTAGCGGACTACGAGCAGTACTTC. It specifies CASSSHGDRLADYEQYF. This sequence joins TRBV7-9 and TRBJ2-7; D is perhaps TRBD1 or TRBD2 (6 bases each). The CDR3 loop spans 17 amino acids. The V end was cut by 4 bases, the J end by 3 bases, with 22 bases between. CDR1 and CDR2 from the germline V gene are SEHNR and FQNEAQ (reference sequence). The variable domain in full, completed from reference TRBV7-9 and TRBJ2-7, reads DTGVSQNPRHKITKRGQNVTFRCDPISEHNRLYWYRQTLGQGPEFLTYFQNEAQLEKSRLLSDRFSAERPKGSFSTLEIQRTEQGDSAMYLCASSSHGDRLADYEQYFGPGTRLTVT.

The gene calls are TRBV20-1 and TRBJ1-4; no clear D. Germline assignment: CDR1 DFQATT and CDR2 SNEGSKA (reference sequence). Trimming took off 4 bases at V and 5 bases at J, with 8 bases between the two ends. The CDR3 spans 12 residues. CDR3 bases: TGCAGTGCTATGAAGCTGAATGAAAAACTGTTTTTT. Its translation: CSAMKLNEKLFF.